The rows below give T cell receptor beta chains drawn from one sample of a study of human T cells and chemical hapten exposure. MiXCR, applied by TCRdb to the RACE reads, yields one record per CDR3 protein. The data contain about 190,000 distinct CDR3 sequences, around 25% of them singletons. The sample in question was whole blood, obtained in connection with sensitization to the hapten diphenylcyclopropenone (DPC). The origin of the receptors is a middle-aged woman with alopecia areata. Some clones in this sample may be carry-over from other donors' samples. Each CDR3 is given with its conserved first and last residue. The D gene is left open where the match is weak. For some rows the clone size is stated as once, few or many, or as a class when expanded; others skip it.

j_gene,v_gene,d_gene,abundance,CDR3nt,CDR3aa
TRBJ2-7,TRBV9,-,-,TGTGCCAGCAGCGAGACAACAGGAGGCACCTACTACGAGCAGTACTTC,CASSETTGGTYYEQYF
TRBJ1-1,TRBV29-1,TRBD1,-,TGCAGCGCACAGACAGGGGATTGGGCTTTCTTT,CSAQTGDWAFF
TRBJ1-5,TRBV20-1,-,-,TGCAGTGCTAGAGGGGCAGACAGCAATCAGCCCCAGCATTTT,CSARGADSNQPQHF
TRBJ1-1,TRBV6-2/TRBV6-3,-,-,TGTGCCAGCAGTTACTTACACCGGAATGAAGCTTTCTTT,CASSYLHRNEAFF
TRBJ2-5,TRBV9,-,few,TGTGCCAGCAGCGTAGGTGGTTATGAGACCCAGTACTTC,CASSVGGYETQYF
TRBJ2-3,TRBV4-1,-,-,TGCGCCAGCAGCCAGCTTGGACTACCCACAGATACGCAGTATTTT,CASSQLGLPTDTQYF
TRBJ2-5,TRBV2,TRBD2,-,TGTGCCAGCAGTGAGCTAGCGGGAGGCCCAGAGACCCAGTACTTC,CASSELAGGPETQYF
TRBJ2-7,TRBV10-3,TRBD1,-,TGTGCCATCAGTGACGGGACAGCCTACGAGCAGTACTTC,CAISDGTAYEQYF
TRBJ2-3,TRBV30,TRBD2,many,TGTGCCTGGAGTGTACGGGGACTACGCACAGATACGCAGTATTTT,CAWSVRGLRTDTQYF
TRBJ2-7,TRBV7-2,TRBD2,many,TGTGCCAGCATGATTAGCGGGAGCGTCTACGAGCAGTACTTC,CASMISGSVYEQYF
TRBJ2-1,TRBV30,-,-,TGTGCCTGGAGTTTGAACAATGAGCAGTTCTTC,CAWSLNNEQFF
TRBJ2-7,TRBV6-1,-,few,TGTGCCAGCAGTGAAGTTACTAGCTTCACCTACGAGCAGTACTTC,CASSEVTSFTYEQYF
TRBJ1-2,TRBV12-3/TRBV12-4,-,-,TGTGCCAGCAGTTCAAGGACGGACTATGGCTACACCTTC,CASSSRTDYGYTF
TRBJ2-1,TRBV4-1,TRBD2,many,TGCGCCAGCAGCCACCTCGGACTAGCGGGAGGGCCTAGCTCCTACAATGAGCAGTTCTTC,CASSHLGLAGGPSSYNEQFF
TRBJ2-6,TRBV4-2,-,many,TGTGCCAGCAGCGCCCGCTCTGGGGCCAACGTCCTGACTTTC,CASSARSGANVLTF
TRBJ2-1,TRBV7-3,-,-,TGTGCCAGCTCCCAGGCCTCCTCTACCTACAATGAGCAGTTCTTC,CASSQASSTYNEQFF
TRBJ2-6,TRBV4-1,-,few,TGCGCCAGCAGCCTCTACTCTGGGGCCAACGTCCTGACTTTC,CASSLYSGANVLTF
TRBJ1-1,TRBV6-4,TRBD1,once,TGTGCCAGCAGAACCGGGACAGCGAACACTGAAGCTTTCTTT,CASRTGTANTEAFF
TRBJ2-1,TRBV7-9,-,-,TGTGCCAGCAGCGAGGGGCATCGGAACAATGAGCAGTTCTTC,CASSEGHRNNEQFF
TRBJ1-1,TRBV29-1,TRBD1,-,TGCAGCGTTGATTCCGGTCGACAGGGAAAGGCTGAAGCTTTCTTT,CSVDSGRQGKAEAFF
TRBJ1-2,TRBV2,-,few,TGTGCCAGCAGTGAGTACGGTAACTATGGCTACACCTTC,CASSEYGNYGYTF
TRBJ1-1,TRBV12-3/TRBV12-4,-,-,TGTGCCAGCAGTTTCGGTCAGGGGTTAGTCACTGAAGCTTTCTTT,CASSFGQGLVTEAFF
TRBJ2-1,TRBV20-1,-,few,TGCAGTGCTAGAGATCCCGTTAGGGGCGATGAGCAGTTCTTC,CSARDPVRGDEQFF
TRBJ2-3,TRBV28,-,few,TGTGCCAGCAGTGTTCTCCTACAGGTCCTAAGCACAGATACGCAGTATTTT,CASSVLLQVLSTDTQYF
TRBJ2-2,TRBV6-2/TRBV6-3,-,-,TGTGCCAGCAGTAACTGGGGGATATCGGGGGCCGGGGAGCTGTTTTTT,CASSNWGISGAGELFF
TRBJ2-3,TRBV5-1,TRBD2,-,TGCGCCAGCGGAGGTAGGAGCGGGAGGGCCGAAGATACGCAGTATTTT,CASGGRSGRAEDTQYF
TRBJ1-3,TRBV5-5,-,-,TGTGCCAGCAGCTTGAGACCCCAGGACGGTGGAAACACCATATATTTT,CASSLRPQDGGNTIYF
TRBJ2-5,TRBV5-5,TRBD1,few,TGTGCCAGCAGCTATCCCGGGACAGGGGTAGAGACCCAGTACTTC,CASSYPGTGVETQYF
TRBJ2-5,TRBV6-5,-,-,TGTGCCAGCAGACGGGGGCAAGAGACCCAGTACTTC,CASRRGQETQYF
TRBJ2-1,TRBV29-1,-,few,TGCAGCGTTGCCTCTAGGTCGGGAGTTGGCTACAATGAGCAGTTCTTC,CSVASRSGVGYNEQFF
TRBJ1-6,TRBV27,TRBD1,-,TGTGCCAGCAGCACCGGGACAGTAAATTCACCCCTCCACTTT,CASSTGTVNSPLHF
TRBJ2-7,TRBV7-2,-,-,TGTGCCAGCAGCCCAGTCGGAGCATACGAGCAGTACTTC,CASSPVGAYEQYF
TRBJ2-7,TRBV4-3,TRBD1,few,TGCGCCAGCAGCCAAGGTAGGACAGGGACCTACGAGCAGTACTTC,CASSQGRTGTYEQYF
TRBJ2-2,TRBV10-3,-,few,TGTGCCACCAGGGACACCAGACTGAACACCGGGGAGCTGTTTTTT,CATRDTRLNTGELFF
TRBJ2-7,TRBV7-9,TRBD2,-,TGTGCCAGCAGCCTAGCGGGAAGTACCTACGAGCAGTACTTC,CASSLAGSTYEQYF
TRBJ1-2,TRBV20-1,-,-,TGCAGTGCTAGTGGGCCCAGGCAGTATGGCTACACCTTC,CSASGPRQYGYTF
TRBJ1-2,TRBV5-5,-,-,TGTGCCAGCAGCTTGGCCAGTCTTCCAAATAACTATGGCTACACCTTC,CASSLASLPNNYGYTF
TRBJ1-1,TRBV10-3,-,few,TGTGCCATCAGTGACAAGAGCCCCCGGGTAGGGAACACTGAAGCTTTCTTT,CAISDKSPRVGNTEAFF